This entry lists 28 T cell receptor beta chains sequenced from one sample in a study of cytomegalovirus exposure and HLA in healthy donors. PCR involved 60 Vbeta and 13 Jbeta primers. Data came from immunoSEQ multiplex PCR; TCRdb stores just in-frame clones and leaves some out. This sample has about 160,000 clones, with approximately 84% found just once. Sequenced sample: PBMCs. All receptors derive from a young man in good health and CMV-seronegative.

The CDR3 region is CASSADRGREKLFF. The CDR3 nucleotides are TGTGCCAGCAGCGCCGACAGGGGTCGGGAAAAACTGTTTTTT. The gene calls are TRBV7-8 and TRBJ1-4, with 8 bases fitting TRBD1. Germline V gene sequence: CDR1 SGHVS, CDR2 FQNEAQ. This CDR3 region has 14 residues. Trimming removed 5 bases from V and 8 bases from J; junction bases left unmatched: 7. The entire variable domain, with the rest obtained from reference TRBV7-8 and TRBJ1-4, is as follows: GAGVSQSPRYKVAKRGQDVALRCDPISGHVSLFWYQQALGQGPEFLTYFQNEAQLDKSGLPSDRFFAERPEGSVSTLKIQRTQQEDSAVYLCASSADRGREKLFFGSGTQLSVL.

The gene calls are TRBV11-3 and TRBJ2-1; 9 bases align to TRBD1. V was clipped by 1 base and J by 4 bases; unmatched bases: 14. Per the germline V gene, CDR1 is SGHNT and CDR2 is YENEEA. The CDR3 runs to 19 residues. The DNA for the CDR3 is TGTGCCAGCAGCTTAGGTTTCCCTTACAGGGGGCAACAGTACAATGAGCAGTTCTTC. Translation gives CASSLGFPYRGQQYNEQFF.

V gene TRBV5-4 combines with J gene TRBJ2-3, with 8 positions matching TRBD1. In germline, CDR1 is SGHNT, CDR2 YYREEE (reference sequence). The CDR3 loop spans 13 amino acids. J gave up 5 bases and V 4 bases, and 3 bases lay outside the gene matches. This chain's CDR3 is CASSTTGEDTQYF. Written as DNA, the CDR3 is TGTGCCAGCAGCACGACAGGGGAAGATACGCAGTATTTT.

This clone was picked up one time. This chain links TRBV7-8 with TRBJ2-1; 7 bases line up with TRBD1. This CDR3 region has 16 residues. The germline V gene encodes CDR1 SGHVS and CDR2 FQNEAQ. V dropped 4 bases and J dropped 3; count of bases not matched to a gene: 9. Here the CDR3 reads CASSSRRDRNYNEQFF. The CDR3 region has the DNA TGTGCCAGCAGCTCACGCCGGGACAGAAACTACAATGAGCAGTTCTTC.

V and J are TRBV7-2 and TRBJ2-1, with 9 positions matching TRBD1. This CDR3 contains 15 residues. CDR1 SGHTA and CDR2 FQGNSA come from the germline V gene. V gave up 5 bases and J gave up 4 bases; unmatched junction bases: 6. This CDR3 reads CASSMGTGKYNEQFF. Written as DNA, the CDR3 is TGTGCCAGCAGCATGGGGACAGGGAAATACAATGAGCAGTTCTTC.

The chain links TRBV10-2 to TRBJ2-2, with 12 bases lining up with TRBD2. Germline V CDR1 and CDR2: WSHSY, SAAADI. The CDR3 totals 18 residues. Losses at the gene ends were 3 bases for V and 5 bases for J; bases not matched to a gene: 10. The CDR3 region has the DNA TGCGCCAGCAGTGACGGACTAGCGGGGCCCCCCGGGACCGGGGAGCTGTTTTTT. Encoded protein: CASSDGLAGPPGTGELFF.

The V gene is TRBV9, the J gene TRBJ2-5; 7 bases line up with TRBD1. This CDR3 contains 15 residues. The ends lost 1 base at V and 2 bases at J; junction bases unmatched: 5. Germline V gives CDR1 SGDLS, CDR2 YYNGEE. CDR3 sequence: CASSVRDSSQETQYF. The DNA of the CDR3 is TGTGCCAGCAGCGTACGGGACAGTTCTCAAGAGACCCAGTACTTC.

The chain joins TRBV4-1 to TRBJ2-5; 10 positions match TRBD1. The J call is in doubt because the DNA end fits TRBJ2-7 better. Germline V gene data show CDR1 as MGHRA and CDR2 as YSYEKL. The CDR3 covers 17 residues. CDR3 residues: CASSQDWDRGGTSEQYF. In DNA form, the CDR3 reads TGCGCCAGCAGCCAAGATTGGGACAGGGGAGGTACTAGCGAGCAGTACTTC.

V gene TRBV10-3 combines with J gene TRBJ1-4; TRBD1 agrees at 11 bases. The V and J ends lost 6 bases and 8 bases, in that order; junction bases with no gene match: 5. The germline V gene encodes CDR1 ENHRY and CDR2 SYGVKD. The CDR3 sequence is 14 residues long. The DNA of the CDR3 is TGTGCCATCAGGTCCGGGACAGGGGGAGAAAAACTGTTTTTT. Encoded protein: CAIRSGTGGEKLFF.

J is TRBJ1-6 and V is TRBV7-9, with D perhaps TRBD1 (6 bases). Germline V gene data show CDR1 as SEHNR and CDR2 as FQNEAQ (reference sequence). This CDR3 is 13 amino acids long. V was pared by 6 bases and J by 7 bases, with 10 bases between. The CDR3 nucleotides are TGTGCCAGCAGTTCACAGGGAAATTCACCCCTCCACTTT. Residues: CASSSQGNSPLHF.

This chain connects TRBV5-6 to TRBJ2-7, with 7 bases fitting TRBD1. The CDR3 extends over 16 amino acids. The V gene end was trimmed by 1 base and the J gene end by 2 bases; junction bases not matched to a gene: 9. Germline CDR1 SGHDT, CDR2 YYEEEE. This CDR3 is CASSLNQGQSAYEQYF. CDR3 DNA: TGTGCCAGCAGCTTGAACCAGGGACAGTCAGCCTACGAGCAGTACTTC.

The rearrangement links TRBV6-1 to TRBJ1-6; unclear D gene. The CDR3 contains 16 residues. V was pared by 4 bases and J by 10 bases, with 20 bases between. Germline CDR1 reads MNHNS; CDR2 reads SASEGT. The DNA of the CDR3 is TGTGCCAGCAGTGTAAATATTATCTCCTCGGGGTCACCCCTCCACTTT. Protein: CASSVNIISSGSPLHF.

Here the CDR3 DNA reads TGTGCCAGCAGCTCCTTGACTAGCGGGATCTACGAGCAGTACTTC. It translates to CASSSLTSGIYEQYF. The chain carries TRBV7-2 and TRBJ2-7, with TRBD2 identical over 11 bases. CDR1 and CDR2 (germline): SGHTA, FQGNSA. The junction had 5 bases not matched to a gene; V was cut back by 4 bases and J by 3 bases. The CDR3 loop spans 15 amino acids.

The V call is TRBV19, the J call TRBJ1-1; D possibly corresponds to TRBD1 (5 bases). Between the trimmed V and J ends, which lost 3 bases and 0 bases, there was a span of 11 bases. The germline CDR1 and CDR2 sequences are LNHDA and SQIVND (reference sequence). This CDR3 is built from 15 residues. In DNA form, the CDR3 reads TGTGCCAGTAGTATTTTTGGGGGGATGAACACTGAAGCTTTCTTT. This codes for CASSIFGGMNTEAFF.

CDR3 loop: CASSFWAGESNYGYTF. CDR3 sequence (DNA): TGTGCCAGCAGCTTTTGGGCAGGGGAAAGTAACTATGGCTACACCTTC. V gene TRBV5-8 combines with J gene TRBJ1-2; TRBD1 is a possible D gene (6 bases). This CDR3 spans 16 amino acids. Germline CDR1 and CDR2: SGHTS and YDEGEE. V was clipped by 2 bases and J by 1 base, with 15 bases between them.

The chain uses TRBV6-5 and TRBJ1-1; D is possibly TRBD1 (6 bases). The CDR3 has 15 residues. Germline CDR1 is MNHEY and CDR2 is SVGAGI. The V and J ends lost 7 bases and 0 bases respectively, with 15 bases between them. CDR3: CASTRTAIMNTEAFF. CDR3 sequence (DNA): TGTGCCAGCACCAGGACAGCTATCATGAACACTGAAGCTTTCTTT.

The chain uses TRBV13 and TRBJ2-1, with D maybe TRBD1 (5 bases). The V and J ends lost 3 bases and 1 base respectively, with 16 bases between them. The CDR3 covers 17 residues. Germline values: CDR1 PRHDT, CDR2 FYEKMQ (reference sequence). DNA for the CDR3: TGTGCCAGCAGCTTTGAAGAGCAGGGAACTTCCTACAATGAGCAGTTCTTC. The encoded protein is CASSFEEQGTSYNEQFF.

The sample holds one count of this clone. The genes are TRBV30 and TRBJ1-6; 7 nucleotides agree with TRBD1. Germline-derived CDR1 and CDR2 are GTSNPN and SVGIG (reference sequence). This CDR3 is built from 15 residues. V was clipped by 1 base and J by 4 bases; unmatched bases: 4. CDR3 nucleotides: TGTGCCTGGAGTGCCCCGACAGGGTATAATTCACCCCTCCACTTT. This gives the protein CAWSAPTGYNSPLHF.

This clone has just one count. The chain combines TRBV27 with TRBJ1-1; D is undetermined. The V gene lost 6 bases and the J gene lost 1 base, with 12 bases spanning the gap. The germline gives CDR1 MNHEY, CDR2 SMNVEV (reference sequence). The CDR3 is 14 amino acids. CDR3 bases: TGTGCCAGCAGCCGCAGGTCGGCGAACACTGAAGCTTTCTTT. This codes for CASSRRSANTEAFF.

V usage is TRBV6-1 and J usage is TRBJ2-1; 10 bases match TRBD1. With V trimmed by 2 bases and J by 4 bases, 14 bases remained unmatched. CDR1 is MNHNS and CDR2 is SASEGT in the germline V gene. The CDR3 runs 19 residues. CDR3 region: CASSERMRSTGQGYNEQFF. DNA for the CDR3: TGTGCCAGCAGTGAAAGGATGAGGAGCACGGGACAGGGGTACAATGAGCAGTTCTTC.

The chain recombines TRBV9 with TRBJ2-1; 13 bases agree with TRBD2. The CDR3 is made up of 20 amino acids. Germline V CDR1 and CDR2: SGDLS, YYNGEE. Germline trimming cut 0 bases from V and 2 bases from J; bases unmatched to any gene: 11. CDR3 sequence: CASSVGSSRTSGRTYNEQFF. DNA for the CDR3: TGTGCCAGCAGCGTAGGTTCCTCCCGGACTAGCGGGAGAACCTACAATGAGCAGTTCTTC.

This clone has more than one count but fewer than ten. V is TRBV2 and J is TRBJ1-2, with 12 positions matching TRBD1. Germline assignment: CDR1 SNHLY and CDR2 FYNNEI. V was pared by 7 bases and J by 7 bases, with 4 bases of the junction left unmatched. The length of the CDR3 is 13 residues. The CDR3 DNA reads TGTGCCAGCATCGGGACAGGGGGCGCTGGCTACACCTTC. Translation gives CASIGTGGAGYTF. Complete variable domain (other parts from reference TRBV2 and TRBJ1-2): EPEVTQTPSHQVTQMGQEVILRCVPISNHLYFYWYRQILGQKVEFLVSFYNNEISEKSEIFDDQFSVERPDGSNFTLKIRSTKLEDSAMYFCASIGTGGAGYTFGSGTRLTVV.

This chain joins TRBV7-6 and TRBJ2-1; TRBD1 aligns across 9 bases. The V segment lost 4 bases and the J segment 5 bases; nucleotides outside the gene matches: 6. Germline CDR1 is SGHVS and CDR2 is FNYEAQ. The CDR3 contains 15 residues. The CDR3 is CASSSGQGINNEQFF. The CDR3, as DNA: TGTGCCAGCAGCTCGGGACAGGGCATAAACAATGAGCAGTTCTTC.

The chain links TRBV5-1 to TRBJ1-5, with D tentatively TRBD1 (5 bases). Trimming removed 2 bases from V and 6 bases from J, with 21 bases in between. CDR3 length: 17 amino acids. Germline V gene lookup returns CDR1 SGHRS and CDR2 YFSETQ. The CDR3 DNA is TGCGCCAGCAGCTTCTACCCCCACTCGGGGGAGGGTCAGCCCCAGCATTTT. Its protein product is CASSFYPHSGEGQPQHF.

The V and J genes are TRBV5-6 and TRBJ2-7; TRBD2 matches 10 bases. V shed 4 bases, J shed 3 bases, and the junction held 10 bases outside the gene matches. The CDR3 length is 16 residues. Germline V gene data show CDR1 as SGHDT and CDR2 as YYEEEE. The CDR3 region is CASSINLAGAGYEQYF. The CDR3 coding sequence is TGTGCCAGCAGCATTAATCTAGCGGGGGCAGGCTACGAGCAGTACTTC. The variable domain in full, completed from reference TRBV5-6 and TRBJ2-7, reads DAGVTQSPTHLIKTRGQQVTLRCSPKSGHDTVSWYQQALGQGPQFIFQYYEEEERQRGNFPDRFSGHQFPNYSSELNVNALLLGDSALYLCASSINLAGAGYEQYFGPGTRLTVT.

The genes are TRBV30 and TRBJ2-7; TRBD1 matches at 8 bases. The trim removed 7 bases at V and 4 bases at J, leaving 3 bases unmatched. Germline V lookup: CDR1 GTSNPN, CDR2 SVGIG (reference sequence). The CDR3 spans 11 residues. The CDR3 is CAYQGAYEQYF. DNA for the CDR3: TGTGCCTACCAGGGGGCGTACGAGCAGTACTTC.

The CDR3 coding sequence is TGTGCCAGCCGCCCCCCCCGGGACAGGGGGCGGGACGAGCAGTACTTC. It codes for CASRPPRDRGRDEQYF. V gene TRBV27 combines with J gene TRBJ2-7; TRBD1 matches at 12 bases. The CDR3 is 16 amino acids. CDR1 and CDR2 from the germline V gene are MNHEY and SMNVEV (reference sequence). V lost 8 bases to trimming and J lost 5 bases; unmatched junction nucleotides: 13.

The genes are TRBV10-3 and TRBJ2-1; the match to TRBD2 covers 10 bases. Losses at the gene ends were 6 bases for V and 10 bases for J; bases not matched to a gene: 12. The CDR3 runs 15 residues. Per the germline V gene, CDR1 is ENHRY and CDR2 is SYGVKD. CDR3 nucleotide sequence: TGTGCCATCAGCGTCGGTTCTAGCGGGAGAGGAGAGCAGTTCTTC. Amino acid sequence: CAISVGSSGRGEQFF.